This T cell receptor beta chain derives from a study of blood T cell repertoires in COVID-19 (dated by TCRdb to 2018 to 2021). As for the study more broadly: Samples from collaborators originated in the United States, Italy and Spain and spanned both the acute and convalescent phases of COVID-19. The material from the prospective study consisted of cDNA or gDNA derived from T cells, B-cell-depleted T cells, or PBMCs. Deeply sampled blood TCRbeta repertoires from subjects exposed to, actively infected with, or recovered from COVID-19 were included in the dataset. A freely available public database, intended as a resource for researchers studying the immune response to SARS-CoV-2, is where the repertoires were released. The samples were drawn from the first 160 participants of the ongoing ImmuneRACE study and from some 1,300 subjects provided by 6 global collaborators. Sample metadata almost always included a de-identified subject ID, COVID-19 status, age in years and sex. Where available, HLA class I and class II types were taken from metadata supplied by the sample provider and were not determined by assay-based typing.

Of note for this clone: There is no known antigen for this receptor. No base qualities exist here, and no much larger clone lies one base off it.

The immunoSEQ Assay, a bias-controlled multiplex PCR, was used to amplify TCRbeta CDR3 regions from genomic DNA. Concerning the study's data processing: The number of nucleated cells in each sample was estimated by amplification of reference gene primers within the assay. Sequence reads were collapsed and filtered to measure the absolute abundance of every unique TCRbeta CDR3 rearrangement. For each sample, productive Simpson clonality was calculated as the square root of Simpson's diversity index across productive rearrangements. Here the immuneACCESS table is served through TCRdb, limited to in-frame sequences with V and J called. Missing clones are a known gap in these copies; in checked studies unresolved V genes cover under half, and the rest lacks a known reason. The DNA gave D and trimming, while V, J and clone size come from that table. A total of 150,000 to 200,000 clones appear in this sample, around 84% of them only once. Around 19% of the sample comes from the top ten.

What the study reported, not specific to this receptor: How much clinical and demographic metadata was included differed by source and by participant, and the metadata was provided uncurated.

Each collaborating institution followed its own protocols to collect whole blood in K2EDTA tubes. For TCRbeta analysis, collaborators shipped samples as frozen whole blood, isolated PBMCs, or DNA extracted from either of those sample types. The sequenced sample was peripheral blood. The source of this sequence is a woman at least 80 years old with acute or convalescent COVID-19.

The nucleotides are TGTGCCAGCACCGGGACAGGCTACAATGAGCAGTTCTTC. This encodes CASTGTGYNEQFF. The sequence links TRBV2 to TRBJ2-1, and TRBD1 matches 8 of the central bases. From V the trimming removes 7 bases and from J it removes 3 bases, while the gene matches leave 2 bases of the junction unaccounted for. Taken from the germline V gene, the CDR1 and CDR2 loops are SNHLY and FYNNEI. From cysteine to phenylalanine, the CDR3 is 13 amino acids long. This entry keeps only the CDR3 DNA: 39 bases, framed from base 1. Extended through the reference TRBV2 and TRBJ2-1 proteins, this CDR3 yields the full variable domain: EPEVTQTPSHQVTQMGQEVILRCVPISNHLYFYWYRQILGQKVEFLVSFYNNEISEKSEIFDDQFSVERPDGSNFTLKIRSTKLEDSAMYFCASTGTGYNEQFFGPGTRLTVL.